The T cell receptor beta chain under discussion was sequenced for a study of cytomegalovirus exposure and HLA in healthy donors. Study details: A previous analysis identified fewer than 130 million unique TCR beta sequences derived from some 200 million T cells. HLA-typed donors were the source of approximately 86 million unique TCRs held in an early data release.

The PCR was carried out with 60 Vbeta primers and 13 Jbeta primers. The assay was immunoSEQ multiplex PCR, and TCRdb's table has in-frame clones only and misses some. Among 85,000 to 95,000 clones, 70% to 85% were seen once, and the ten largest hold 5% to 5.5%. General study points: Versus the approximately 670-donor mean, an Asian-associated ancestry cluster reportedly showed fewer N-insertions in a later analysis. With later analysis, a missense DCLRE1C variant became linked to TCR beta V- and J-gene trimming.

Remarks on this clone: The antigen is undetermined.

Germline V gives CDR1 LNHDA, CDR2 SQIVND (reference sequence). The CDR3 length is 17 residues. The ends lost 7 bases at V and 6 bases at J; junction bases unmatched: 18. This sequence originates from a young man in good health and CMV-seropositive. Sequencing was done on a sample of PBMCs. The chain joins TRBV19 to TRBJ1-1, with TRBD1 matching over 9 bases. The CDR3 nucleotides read TGTGCCAGTACCAGCGGGACAGGGCGAAAATTTAGCGCTGAAGCTTTCTTT. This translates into CASTSGTGRKFSAEAFF.